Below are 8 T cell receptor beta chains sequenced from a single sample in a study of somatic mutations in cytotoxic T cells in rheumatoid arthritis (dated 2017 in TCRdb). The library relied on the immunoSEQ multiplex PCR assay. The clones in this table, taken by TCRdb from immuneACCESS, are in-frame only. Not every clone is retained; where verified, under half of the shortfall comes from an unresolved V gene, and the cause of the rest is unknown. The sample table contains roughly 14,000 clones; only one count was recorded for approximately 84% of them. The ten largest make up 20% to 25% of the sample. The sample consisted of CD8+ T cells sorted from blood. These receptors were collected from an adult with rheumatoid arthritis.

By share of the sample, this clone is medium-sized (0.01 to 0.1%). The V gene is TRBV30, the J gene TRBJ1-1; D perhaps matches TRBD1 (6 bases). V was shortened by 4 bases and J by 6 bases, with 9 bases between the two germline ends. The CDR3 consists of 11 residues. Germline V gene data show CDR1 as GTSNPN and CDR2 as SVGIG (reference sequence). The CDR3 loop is CAWKQGPEAFF. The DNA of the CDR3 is TGTGCCTGGAAACAGGGCCCTGAAGCTTTCTTT.

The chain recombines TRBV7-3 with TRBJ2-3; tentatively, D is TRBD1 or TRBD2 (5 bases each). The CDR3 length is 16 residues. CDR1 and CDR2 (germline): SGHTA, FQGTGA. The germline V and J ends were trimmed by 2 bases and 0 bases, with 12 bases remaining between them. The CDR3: CASSLFGAESTDTQYF. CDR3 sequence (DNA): TGTGCCAGCAGCTTATTCGGGGCAGAAAGCACAGATACGCAGTATTTT.

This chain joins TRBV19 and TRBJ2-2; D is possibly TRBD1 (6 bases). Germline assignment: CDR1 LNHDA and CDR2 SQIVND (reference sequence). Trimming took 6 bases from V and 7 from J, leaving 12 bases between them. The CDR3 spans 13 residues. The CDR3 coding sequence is TGTGCCAGTAGACTCAAGGGGGTCGGGGAGCTGTTTTTT. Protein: CASRLKGVGELFF.

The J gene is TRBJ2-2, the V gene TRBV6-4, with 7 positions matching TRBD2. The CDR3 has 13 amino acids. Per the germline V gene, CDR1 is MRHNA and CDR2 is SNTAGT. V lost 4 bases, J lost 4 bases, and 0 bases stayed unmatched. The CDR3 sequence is CASSGTSTGELFF. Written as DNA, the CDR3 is TGTGCCAGCAGTGGGACTAGCACCGGGGAGCTGTTTTTT.

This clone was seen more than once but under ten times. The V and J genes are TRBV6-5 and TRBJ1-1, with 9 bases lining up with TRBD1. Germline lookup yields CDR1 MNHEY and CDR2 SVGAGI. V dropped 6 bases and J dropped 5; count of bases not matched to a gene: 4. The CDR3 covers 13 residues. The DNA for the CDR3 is TGTGCCAGCAGCCACAGGGGGCGGACTGAAGCTTTCTTT. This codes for CASSHRGRTEAFF.

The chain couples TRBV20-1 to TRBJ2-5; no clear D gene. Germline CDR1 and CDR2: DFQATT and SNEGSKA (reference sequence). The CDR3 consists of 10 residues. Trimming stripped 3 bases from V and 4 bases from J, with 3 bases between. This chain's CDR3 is CSARIETQYF. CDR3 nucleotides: TGCAGTGCTAGGATAGAGACCCAGTACTTC.

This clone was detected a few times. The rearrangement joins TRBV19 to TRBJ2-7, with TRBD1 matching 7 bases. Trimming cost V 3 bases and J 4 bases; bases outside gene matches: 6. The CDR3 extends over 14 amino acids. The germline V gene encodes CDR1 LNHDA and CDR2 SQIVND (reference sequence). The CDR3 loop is CASSIGRGLYEQYF. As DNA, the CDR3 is TGTGCCAGTAGTATTGGAAGGGGGCTATACGAGCAGTACTTC.

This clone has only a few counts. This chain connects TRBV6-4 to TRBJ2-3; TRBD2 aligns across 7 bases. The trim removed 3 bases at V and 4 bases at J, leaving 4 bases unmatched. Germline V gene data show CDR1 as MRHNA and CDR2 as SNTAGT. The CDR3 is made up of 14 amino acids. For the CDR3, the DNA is TGTGCCAGCAGTGAAGGGGAGGGCTCAGATACGCAGTATTTT. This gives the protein CASSEGEGSDTQYF.